This record covers a single TCR beta chain. Its antigen remains unknown. The PCR made use of 60 Vbeta and 13 Jbeta primers. TCRdb's copy holds only in-frame clones and misses some; the assay was immunoSEQ multiplex PCR. The table includes 130,000 or so clones, about 74% detected once. The data originate from a study of cytomegalovirus exposure and HLA in healthy donors. The wider study: Of approximately 400 genotyped donors, about 80% clustered with self-reported Caucasian donors.

V lost 6 bases to trimming and J lost 0 bases; unmatched junction nucleotides: 2. From germline, CDR1 is MNHEY and CDR2 SVGAGI. There are 14 residues in the CDR3. Regarding the study as a whole: Sequencing likely generated an artifact that appeared as a cluster of highly shared sequence variants.

The sample consisted of PBMCs. The J gene is TRBJ2-7, the V gene TRBV6-5; 10 bases fit TRBD2. This receptor was identified in a man between 18 and 35 years old in good health and CMV-seropositive. CDR3 sequence: CASSRTSGSYEQYF. CDR3 nucleotides: TGTGCCAGCAGCCGGACTAGCGGCTCCTACGAGCAGTACTTC.